These 17 T cell receptor beta chains came from one sample sequenced in a study of cytomegalovirus exposure and HLA in healthy donors. The PCR ran on 60 Vbeta and 13 Jbeta primers. Here immunoSEQ multiplex PCR was the method, and the copy in TCRdb shows in-frame clones only, minus some. The sample carries 150,000 to 160,000 clones, more than 75% recorded once. The sequenced sample was PBMCs. The receptors come from a man aged 25-45 years in good health and CMV-seropositive.

This clone occurred a few times. The V and J genes are TRBV9 and TRBJ2-5, with a possible D match to TRBD1 (5 bases). The J call may be wrong; the DNA end is better matched by TRBJ2-7. The CDR3 is made up of 14 amino acids. Germline lookup yields CDR1 SGDLS and CDR2 YYNGEE. CDR3 in amino acids: CASSVDSRAAEQYF. CDR3 sequence (DNA): TGTGCCAGCAGCGTAGACTCCAGGGCGGCCGAGCAGTACTTC.

This clone was found a few times. The CDR3 nucleotides read TGTGCCAGCAGCTCCCGACGGGACACTGAAGCTTTCTTT. As protein: CASSSRRDTEAFF. This rearrangement joins TRBV11-2 to TRBJ1-1; unclear D gene. The CDR3 spans 13 residues. From germline, CDR1 is SGHAT and CDR2 FQNNGV. V lost 4 bases to trimming and J lost 3 bases, with 9 bases between them.

The V gene is TRBV5-1, the J gene TRBJ1-1, with unresolved D. This CDR3 comprises 14 residues. Germline V gene data show CDR1 as SGHRS and CDR2 as YFSETQ. Trimming removed 4 bases from V and 1 base from J, with 11 bases in between. CDR3 region: CASSPQEGNTEAFF. In DNA, the CDR3 is TGCGCCAGCAGCCCCCAGGAGGGGAACACTGAAGCTTTCTTT.

This CDR3 is CASSSYRQAGNTIYF. DNA for the CDR3: TGTGCCAGCAGTTCCTATAGACAGGCTGGAAACACCATATATTTT. The chain is built from TRBV6-5 and TRBJ1-3; possible D gene TRBD1, 6 bases. The CDR3 length is 15 residues. Germline CDR1 reads MNHEY; CDR2 reads SVGAGI. V shed 4 bases and J shed 2 bases, with 12 bases lying between them.

V and J are TRBV15 and TRBJ2-1, with 10 bases identical to TRBD1. Germline V lookup: CDR1 LNHNV, CDR2 YYDKDF (reference sequence). The length of the CDR3 is 16 residues. Germline trimming cut 1 base from V and 6 bases from J; bases unmatched to any gene: 6. CDR3 DNA: TGTGCCACCAGCAGAGGGAGACAGGGGGCGGGCAATGAGCAGTTCTTC. It specifies CATSRGRQGAGNEQFF.

J is TRBJ1-2 and V is TRBV28; a weak D match, TRBD1 (5 bases). The CDR3 consists of 13 residues. Germline V gene sequence: CDR1 MDHEN, CDR2 SYDVKM. Trimming cost V 6 bases and J 7 bases, with 15 bases left between them. DNA of the CDR3: TGTGCCAGCAGGATGGATGGGGCGCTTGGCTACACCTTC. Translation: CASRMDGALGYTF.

In DNA, the CDR3 is TGTGCCAGCTCACCCCTCCCAGGGGAAACTGAAGCTTTCTTT. It specifies CASSPLPGETEAFF. The V gene is TRBV18, the J gene TRBJ1-1; possibly TRBD1 for D (6 bases). Trimming removed 3 bases from V and 5 bases from J, with 13 bases in between. The CDR3 has 14 residues. CDR1 and CDR2 from the germline V gene are KGHSH and LQKENI.

V is TRBV5-8 and J is TRBJ2-1, with 10 bases fitting TRBD1. CDR1 and CDR2 from the germline V gene are SGHTS and YDEGEE. The J segment lost 8 bases and the V segment lost 4 bases, leaving 9 bases of the junction unmatched. The CDR3 has 15 residues. The CDR3 sequence: CASSPGTGESDEQFF. The CDR3, as DNA: TGTGCCAGCAGCCCCGGGACAGGGGAGTCGGATGAGCAGTTCTTC.

This chain connects TRBV28 to TRBJ1-4; weak D call: TRBD1 (5 bases). The CDR3 is 12 amino acids. The germline V gene encodes CDR1 MDHEN and CDR2 SYDVKM. V shed 7 bases and J shed 9 bases, with 12 bases lying between them. CDR3 amino acids: CASKGQEQKLFF. The CDR3 region has the DNA TGTGCCAGCAAGGGGCAAGAGCAAAAACTGTTTTTT.

Only a few counts were recorded for this clone. This chain links TRBV9 with TRBJ2-1, with 9 bases aligning to TRBD1. CDR3 length: 15 residues. V lost 4 bases to trimming and J lost 4 bases; unmatched junction nucleotides: 6. Germline V CDR1 and CDR2: SGDLS, YYNGEE. CDR3 sequence (DNA): TGTGCCAGCAGCCGGGGACAGGGAGAATACAATGAGCAGTTCTTC. Protein sequence: CASSRGQGEYNEQFF.

J is TRBJ2-1 and V is TRBV15; the match to TRBD1 covers 10 bases. The germline V gene encodes CDR1 LNHNV and CDR2 YYDKDF (reference sequence). V was clipped by 5 bases and J by 5 bases; unmatched bases: 9. This CDR3 comprises 16 residues. CDR3 nucleotide sequence: TGTGCCACCAGCGAGACCCGGGACAGGGGAGACAATGAGCAGTTCTTC. It encodes CATSETRDRGDNEQFF.

The chain uses TRBV5-1 and TRBJ1-1, with 10 bases aligning to TRBD1. Per the germline V gene, CDR1 is SGHRS and CDR2 is YFSETQ. V dropped 3 bases and J dropped 6; count of bases not matched to a gene: 8. CDR3 length equals 15 residues. CDR3 region: CASSSRQGAMPEAFF. In DNA, the CDR3 is TGCGCCAGCAGCTCCCGACAGGGGGCGATGCCTGAAGCTTTCTTT.

The chain uses TRBV28 and TRBJ1-1; the match to TRBD1 covers 8 bases. The CDR3 runs 17 residues. In germline, CDR1 is MDHEN, CDR2 SYDVKM. V was clipped by 5 bases and J by 0 bases; unmatched bases: 11. The DNA for the CDR3 is TGTGCCAGCAGTCCCCACACCAGGACAGGGATGAACACTGAAGCTTTCTTT. Translating gives CASSPHTRTGMNTEAFF.

The rearrangement links TRBV23-1 to TRBJ1-2, with 9 bases lining up with TRBD1. TRBV23-1 is filed as an ORF, its function uncertain. The CDR3 is 16 amino acids. J gave up 6 bases and V 3 bases, and 11 bases lay outside the gene matches. The CDR3 bases are TGCGCCAGCAGTCAGCCAATGGGACAGGGTTTTCATGGCTACACCTTC. Protein product: CASSQPMGQGFHGYTF.

This clone was recorded a few times. This chain joins TRBV27 and TRBJ2-5, with a weak D call TRBD2 (6 bases). Germline-derived CDR1 and CDR2 are MNHEY and SMNVEV (reference sequence). V was shortened by 8 bases and J by 2 bases, with 6 bases between the two germline ends. This CDR3 contains 11 residues. The CDR3 nucleotides read TGTGCCAGCCGGGAGCAAGAGACCCAGTACTTC. This translates into CASREQETQYF.

The CDR3 protein is CASGLTDTQYF. In DNA form, the CDR3 reads TGTGCCAGCGGGCTAACAGATACGCAGTATTTT. The rearrangement links TRBV6-1 to TRBJ2-3; no reliable D call. This CDR3 comprises 11 residues. CDR1 is MNHNS, CDR2 SASEGT, per germline. The V end was cut by 8 bases, the J end by 3 bases, with 6 bases between.

Comment on this clone: Other DNA sequences in this specimen translate into the identical CDR3. V is TRBV5-1 and J is TRBJ1-1, with D possibly matching TRBD1 (5 bases). The CDR3 runs to 14 residues. CDR1 SGHRS and CDR2 YFSETQ come from the germline V gene. V was shortened by 1 base and J by 0 bases, with 7 bases between the two germline ends. For the CDR3, the DNA is TGCGCCAGCAGCTTGTCAGGGATGAACACTGAAGCTTTCTTT. It yields the protein CASSLSGMNTEAFF. Full variable domain (rest looked up from reference TRBV5-1 and TRBJ1-1): KAGVTQTPRYLIKTRGQQVTLSCSPISGHRSVSWYQQTPGQGLQFLFEYFSETQRNKGNFPGRFSGRQFSNSRSEMNVSTLELGDSALYLCASSLSGMNTEAFFGQGTRLTVV.